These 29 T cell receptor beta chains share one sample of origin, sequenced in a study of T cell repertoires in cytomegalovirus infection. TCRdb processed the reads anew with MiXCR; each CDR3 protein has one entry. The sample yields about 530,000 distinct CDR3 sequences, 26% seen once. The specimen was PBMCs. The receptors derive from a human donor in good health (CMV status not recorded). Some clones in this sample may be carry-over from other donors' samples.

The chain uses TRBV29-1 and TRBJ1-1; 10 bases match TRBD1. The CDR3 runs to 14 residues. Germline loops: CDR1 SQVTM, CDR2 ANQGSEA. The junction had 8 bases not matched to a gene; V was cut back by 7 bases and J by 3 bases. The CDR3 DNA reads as TGCAGCGCGGCCGGGACAGGGGTTGACACTGAAGCTTTCTTT. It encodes CSAAGTGVDTEAFF.

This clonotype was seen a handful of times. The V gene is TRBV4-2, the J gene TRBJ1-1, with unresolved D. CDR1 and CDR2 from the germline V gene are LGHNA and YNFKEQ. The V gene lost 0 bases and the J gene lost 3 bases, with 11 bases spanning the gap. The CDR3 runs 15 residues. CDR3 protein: CASSQEVWEYTEAFF. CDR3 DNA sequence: TGTGCCAGCAGCCAAGAGGTGTGGGAATACACTGAAGCTTTCTTT.

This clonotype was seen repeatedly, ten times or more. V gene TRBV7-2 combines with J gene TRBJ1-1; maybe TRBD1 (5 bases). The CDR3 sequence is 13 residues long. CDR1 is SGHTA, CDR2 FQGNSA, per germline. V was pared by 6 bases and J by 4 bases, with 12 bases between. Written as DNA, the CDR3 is TGTGCCAGCAGGGTCGACAGAGTCACTGAAGCTTTCTTT. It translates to CASRVDRVTEAFF. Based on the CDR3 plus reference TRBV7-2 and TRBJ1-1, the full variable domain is GAGVSQSPSNKVTEKGKDVELRCDPISGHTALYWYRQSLGQGLEFLIYFQGNSAPDKSGLPSDRFSAERTGGSVSTLTIQRTQQEDSAVYLCASRVDRVTEAFFGQGTRLTVV.

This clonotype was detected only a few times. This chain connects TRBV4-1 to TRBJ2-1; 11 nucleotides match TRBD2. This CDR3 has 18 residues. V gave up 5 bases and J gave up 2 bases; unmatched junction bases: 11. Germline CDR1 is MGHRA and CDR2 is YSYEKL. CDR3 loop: CASSSSQPGLAAYNEQFF. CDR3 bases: TGCGCCAGCAGCTCCAGTCAGCCGGGACTAGCGGCCTACAATGAGCAGTTCTTC.

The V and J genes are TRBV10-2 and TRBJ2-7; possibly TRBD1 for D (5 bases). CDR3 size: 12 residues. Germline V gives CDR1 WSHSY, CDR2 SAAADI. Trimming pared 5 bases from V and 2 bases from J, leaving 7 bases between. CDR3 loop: CASSQGAYEQYV. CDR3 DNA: TGCGCCAGCAGTCAGGGCGCCTACGAGCAGTACGTC.

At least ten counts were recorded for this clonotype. The CDR3 nucleotides read TGTGCCAGCAGCTTAAATTTGGGTGAGCAGTTCTTC. Translated, it gives CASSLNLGEQFF. The chain has TRBV7-2 and TRBJ2-1; unclear D gene. CDR1 and CDR2 (germline): SGHTA, FQGNSA. This CDR3 is 12 amino acids long. Trimming removed 2 bases at V and 9 bases at J, with 8 bases between.

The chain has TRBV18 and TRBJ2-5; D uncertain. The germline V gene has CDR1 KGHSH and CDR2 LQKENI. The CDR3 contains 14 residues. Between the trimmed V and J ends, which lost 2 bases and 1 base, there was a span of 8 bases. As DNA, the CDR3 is TGTGCCAGCTCACCAGACTGGGTCCAAGAGACCCAGTACTTC. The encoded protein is CASSPDWVQETQYF.

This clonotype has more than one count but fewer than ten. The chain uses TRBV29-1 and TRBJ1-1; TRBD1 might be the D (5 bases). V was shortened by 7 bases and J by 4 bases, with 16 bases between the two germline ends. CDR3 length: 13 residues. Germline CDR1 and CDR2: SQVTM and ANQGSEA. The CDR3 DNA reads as TGCAGCGGGAATACAGGATGGGCCACTGAAGCTTTCTTT. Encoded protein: CSGNTGWATEAFF.

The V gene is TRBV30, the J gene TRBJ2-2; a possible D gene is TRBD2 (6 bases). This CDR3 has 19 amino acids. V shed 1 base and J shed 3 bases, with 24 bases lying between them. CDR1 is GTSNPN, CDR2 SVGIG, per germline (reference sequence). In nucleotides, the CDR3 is TGTGCCTGGAGTGGCTCCCCGAATGTAGCGGTTTTTTACACCGGGGAGCTGTTTTTT. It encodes CAWSGSPNVAVFYTGELFF. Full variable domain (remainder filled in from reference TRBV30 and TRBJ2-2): SQTIHQWPATLVQPVGSPLSLECTVEGTSNPNLYWYRQAAGRGLQLLFYSVGIGQISSEVPQNLSASRPQDRQFILSSKKLLLSDSGFYLCAWSGSPNVAVFYTGELFFGEGSRLTVL.

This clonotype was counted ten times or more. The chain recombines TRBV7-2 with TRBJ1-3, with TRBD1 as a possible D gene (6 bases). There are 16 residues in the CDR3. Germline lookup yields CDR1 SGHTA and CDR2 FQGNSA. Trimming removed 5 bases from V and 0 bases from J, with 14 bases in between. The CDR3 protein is CASSGGQMNSGNTIYF. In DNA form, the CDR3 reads TGTGCCAGCAGCGGAGGACAGATGAACTCTGGAAACACCATATATTTT.

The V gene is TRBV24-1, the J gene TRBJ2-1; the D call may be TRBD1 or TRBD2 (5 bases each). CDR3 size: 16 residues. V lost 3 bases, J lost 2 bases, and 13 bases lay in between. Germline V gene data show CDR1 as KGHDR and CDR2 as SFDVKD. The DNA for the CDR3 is TGTGCCACCAGTGATCCGGGACGGCTAACCTACAATGAGCAGTTCTTC. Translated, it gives CATSDPGRLTYNEQFF.

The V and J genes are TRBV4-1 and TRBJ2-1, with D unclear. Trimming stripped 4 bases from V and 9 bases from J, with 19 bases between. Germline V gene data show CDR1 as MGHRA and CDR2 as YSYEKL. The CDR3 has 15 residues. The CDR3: CASSPAVGSGGEQFF. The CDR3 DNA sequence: TGCGCCAGCAGCCCCGCGGTAGGCTCGGGTGGTGAGCAGTTCTTC.

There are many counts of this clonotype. The CDR3, as DNA: TGTGCCAGCAGCTTAGTTACAGGGGAGGATTCACCCCTCCACTTT. Protein: CASSLVTGEDSPLHF. This chain uses TRBV7-2 with TRBJ1-6; TRBD1 agrees at 7 bases. The CDR3 contains 15 residues. With V trimmed by 1 base and J by 8 bases, 5 bases remained unmatched. Germline V gene lookup returns CDR1 SGHTA and CDR2 FQGNSA.

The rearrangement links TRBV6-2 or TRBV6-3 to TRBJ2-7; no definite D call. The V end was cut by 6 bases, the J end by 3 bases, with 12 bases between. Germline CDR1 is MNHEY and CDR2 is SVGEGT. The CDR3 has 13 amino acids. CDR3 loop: CASRKGNGYEQYV. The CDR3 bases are TGTGCCAGCAGGAAAGGGAATGGCTACGAGCAGTACGTC.

CDR3 residues: CASSTIAGGFPYNEQFF. In DNA, the CDR3 is TGTGCCAGCAGTACGATAGCGGGAGGGTTCCCCTACAATGAGCAGTTCTTC. The chain recombines TRBV6-2 or TRBV6-3 with TRBJ2-1, with TRBD2 identical over 11 bases. Germline-derived CDR1 and CDR2 are MNHEY and SVGEGT. The junction had 8 bases not matched to a gene; V was cut back by 5 bases and J by 2 bases. The CDR3 loop spans 17 amino acids.

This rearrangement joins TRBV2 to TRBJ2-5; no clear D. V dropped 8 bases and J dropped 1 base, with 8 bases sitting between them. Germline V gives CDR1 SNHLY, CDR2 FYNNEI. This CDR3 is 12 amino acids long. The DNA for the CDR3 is TGTGCCAGCTTGGAGATCCAAGAGACCCAGTACTTC. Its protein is CASLEIQETQYF.

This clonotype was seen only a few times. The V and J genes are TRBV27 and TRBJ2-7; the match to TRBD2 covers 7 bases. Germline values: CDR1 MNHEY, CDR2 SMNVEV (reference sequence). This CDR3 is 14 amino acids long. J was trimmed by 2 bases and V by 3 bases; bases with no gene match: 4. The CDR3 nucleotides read TGTGCCAGCAGTTTTTCGGGGGGAGCCTACGAGCAGTACGTC. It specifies CASSFSGGAYEQYV.

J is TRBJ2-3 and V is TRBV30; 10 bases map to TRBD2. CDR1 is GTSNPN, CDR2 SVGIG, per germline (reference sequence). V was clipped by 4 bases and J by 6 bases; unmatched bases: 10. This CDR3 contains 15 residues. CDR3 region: CAWKWSAGGLDTQYF. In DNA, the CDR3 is TGTGCCTGGAAGTGGTCAGCGGGAGGGCTTGATACGCAGTATTTT.

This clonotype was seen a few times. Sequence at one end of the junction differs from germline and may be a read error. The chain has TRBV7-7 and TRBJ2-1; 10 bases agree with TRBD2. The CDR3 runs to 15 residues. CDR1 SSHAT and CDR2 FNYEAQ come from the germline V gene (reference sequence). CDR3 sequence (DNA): TGTGCTAGCAGCCCAACTAGCGGGACAATCAATGAGCAGTTCTTC. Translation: CASSPTSGTINEQFF.

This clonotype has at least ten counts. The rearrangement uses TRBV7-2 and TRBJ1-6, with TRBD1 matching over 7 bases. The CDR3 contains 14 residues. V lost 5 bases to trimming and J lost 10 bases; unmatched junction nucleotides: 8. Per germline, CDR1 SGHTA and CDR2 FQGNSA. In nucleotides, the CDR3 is TGTGCCAGCAGCGGACCCGGGACAGAATCACCCCTCCACTTT. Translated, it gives CASSGPGTESPLHF.

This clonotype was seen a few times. The CDR3 DNA reads TGTGCCAGCAGTACCAACGTTCTAGCGGGAGTTGCAAATGAGCAGTTCTTC. Protein product: CASSTNVLAGVANEQFF. The rearrangement uses TRBV6-2 or TRBV6-3 and TRBJ2-1; 10 bases are shared with TRBD2. The CDR3 runs 17 residues. The V gene end was trimmed by 5 bases and the J gene end by 7 bases; junction bases not matched to a gene: 14. Germline values: CDR1 MNHEY, CDR2 SVGEGT.

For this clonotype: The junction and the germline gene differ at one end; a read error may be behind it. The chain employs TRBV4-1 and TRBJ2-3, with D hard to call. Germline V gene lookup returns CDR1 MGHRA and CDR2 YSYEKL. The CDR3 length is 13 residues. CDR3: CASSQSQRTDVHF. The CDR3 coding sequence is TGCGCCAGCAGCCAAAGTCAGAGGACCGACGTGCATTTT.

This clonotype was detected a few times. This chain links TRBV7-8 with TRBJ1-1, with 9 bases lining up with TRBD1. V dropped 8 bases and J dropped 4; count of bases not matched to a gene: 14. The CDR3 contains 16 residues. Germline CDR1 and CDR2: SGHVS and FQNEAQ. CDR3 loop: CASLLRPDRGSTEAFF. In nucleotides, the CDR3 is TGTGCCAGCCTGCTTAGACCGGACAGGGGTTCCACTGAAGCTTTCTTT.

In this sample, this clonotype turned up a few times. The CDR3 coding sequence is TGTGCCAGCAGAATTGACCAACGACTAGCGACCTACGAGCAGTACGTC. It specifies CASRIDQRLATYEQYV. The genes are TRBV25-1 and TRBJ2-7, with 8 bases fitting TRBD2. Germline CDR1 MGHDK, CDR2 SYGVNS. The length of the CDR3 is 16 residues. The V gene end was trimmed by 6 bases and the J gene end by 2 bases; junction bases not matched to a gene: 12.

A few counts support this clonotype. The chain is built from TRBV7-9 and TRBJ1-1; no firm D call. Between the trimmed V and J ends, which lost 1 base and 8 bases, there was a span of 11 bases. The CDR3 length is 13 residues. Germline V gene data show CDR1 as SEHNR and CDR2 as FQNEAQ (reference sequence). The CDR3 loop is CASSLGGVWEAFF. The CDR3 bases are TGTGCCAGCAGCTTAGGGGGTGTCTGGGAAGCTTTCTTT.

This chain's CDR3 is CAISDTSGYTDTQYF. Here the CDR3 DNA reads TGTGCCATCAGCGACACTAGCGGATACACAGATACGCAGTATTTT. V is TRBV10-3 and J is TRBJ2-3; the match to TRBD2 covers 8 bases. The CDR3 has 15 residues. V trimming: 6 bases; J trimming: 2 bases; junction bases outside the gene matches: 7. Germline CDR1 and CDR2: ENHRY and SYGVKD.

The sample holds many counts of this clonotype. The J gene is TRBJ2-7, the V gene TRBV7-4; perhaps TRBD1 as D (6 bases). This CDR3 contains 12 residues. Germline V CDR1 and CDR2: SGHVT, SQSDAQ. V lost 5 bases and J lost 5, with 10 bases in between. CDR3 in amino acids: CASSVGGDEQYV. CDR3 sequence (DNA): TGTGCCAGCAGCGTAGGGGGAGACGAGCAGTACGTC.

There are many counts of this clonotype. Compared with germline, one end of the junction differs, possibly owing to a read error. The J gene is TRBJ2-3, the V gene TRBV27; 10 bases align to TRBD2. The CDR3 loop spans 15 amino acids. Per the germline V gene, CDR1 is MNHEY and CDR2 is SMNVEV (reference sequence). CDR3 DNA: TGCGCCAGCAGCTCCGGGACTAGCGGCACAGATACGCAGTATTTT. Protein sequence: CASSSGTSGTDTQYF.

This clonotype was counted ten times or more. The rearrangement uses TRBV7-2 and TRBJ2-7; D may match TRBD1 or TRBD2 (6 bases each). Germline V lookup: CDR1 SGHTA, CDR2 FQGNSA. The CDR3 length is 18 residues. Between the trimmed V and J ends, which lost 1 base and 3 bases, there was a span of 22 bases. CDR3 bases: TGTGCCAGCAGCTTAGAGGGGGGTGGGGGCCACGGGTTCTACGAGCAGTACTTC. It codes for CASSLEGGGGHGFYEQYF.